This T cell receptor (beta chain) comes out of a study of CD8+ T cells in alopecia areata. As for the study in general: Scoring of severity for treated patients was based on percentage of affected scalp area.

cDNA prepared by RNA extraction and subsequent reverse transcription served as the template for sequencing. Sequenced by immunoSEQ multiplex PCR; TCRdb stores in-frame clones only, minus some. Among some 130,000 clones listed, about 59% were seen once. The CDR3 is made up of 15 amino acids. V trimming: 5 bases; J trimming: 2 bases; junction bases outside the gene matches: 5. Germline V gene lookup returns CDR1 MNHNS and CDR2 SASEGT. The treatment denotes: oral pan-JAK inhibitor, 5-10 mg twice daily. V is TRBV6-1 and J is TRBJ2-5; 10 nucleotides match TRBD1. This specimen was CD8+ T cells sorted from blood, taken at week 4, from a patient treated with tofacitinib. The origin of this receptor is a human donor with alopecia areata. This chain's CDR3 is CASSPVDRGQETQYF. As DNA, the CDR3 is TGTGCCAGCAGTCCCGTGGACAGGGGGCAAGAGACCCAGTACTTC.